Following are 5 T cell receptor beta chains from one sample sequenced in a study of blood T cells in healthy people across ages. Together with a sample-barcoded 5' primer, a J-beta primer mix was included in a second PCR lasting about 6 to 11 cycles. TCRdb independently ran MiXCR on the 5' RACE reads; one entry per CDR3 protein. Among 600,000 to 900,000 distinct CDR3 sequences listed, roughly 25% were seen once. This same sample was also part of a study on T cells of mothers and their children.

The sample consisted of blood. These receptor sequences come from a boy between 10 and 17 years old in good health.

V usage is TRBV12-3 or TRBV12-4 and J usage is TRBJ1-6; D not certain. This CDR3 is 14 amino acids long. Trimming pared 6 bases from V and 11 bases from J, leaving 17 bases between. CDR3 coding DNA: TGTGCCAGCAGCCTTAGGACCCCCTTTGCACCCCTCCACTTT. Translated: CASSLRTPFAPLHF.

The CDR3 reads CASRGGQGGGDTQYF. The CDR3 bases are TGTGCCAGCAGAGGGGGACAGGGCGGAGGAGATACGCAGTATTTT. The chain has TRBV27 and TRBJ2-3, with 9 bases that match TRBD1. V shed 6 bases and J 5 bases; nucleotides not matched to a gene: 9. Germline V gene data show CDR1 as MNHEY and CDR2 as SMNVEV (reference sequence). This CDR3 region has 15 residues.

A remark on this clonotype: One end of the junction varies from germline; a read error may be responsible. The V and J genes are TRBV12-3 or TRBV12-4 and TRBJ2-1, with D possibly called TRBD1 or TRBD2 (6 bases each). The CDR3 totals 11 residues. The CDR3 nucleotides read TGTGCCAGCAGTTTAGACGGGGGCTTGTACTTC. Amino acid sequence: CASSLDGGLYF.

This sequence joins TRBV6-1 and TRBJ2-3, with D maybe TRBD2 (6 bases). Germline CDR1 reads MNHNS; CDR2 reads SASEGT. This CDR3 region has 18 residues. V lost 1 base to trimming and J lost 0 bases, with 17 bases between them. DNA for the CDR3: TGTGCCAGCAGTGAAGTCTTGGGGGGTCTTTCTAGCACAGATACGCAGTATTTT. Amino acids: CASSEVLGGLSSTDTQYF.

The table lists this clonotype with many counts. The genes are TRBV5-1 and TRBJ2-7; D is perhaps TRBD1 (6 bases). Trimming stripped 5 bases from V and 3 bases from J, with 12 bases between. Per the germline V gene, CDR1 is SGHRS and CDR2 is YFSETQ. The length of the CDR3 is 13 residues. The CDR3 bases are TGCGCCAGCAGAACCCGGGACAACTACGAGCAGTACTTC. It encodes CASRTRDNYEQYF.